This T cell receptor beta chain came from a study of T cells in Graves' hyperthyroidism and ophthalmopathy. Study results and caveats: Most thyroid clonotypes expanded above 0.001 were also detected in blood.

A remark on this clonotype: Its antigen is unknown.

Germline CDR1 reads ENHRY; CDR2 reads SYGVKD. The CDR3 loop spans 14 amino acids. Trimming pared 2 bases from V and 7 bases from J, leaving 14 bases between. Based on clinical symptoms, serum thyroxine and TRAb, thyroid ultrasound and orbital computed tomography, diagnoses were reached. Any symptoms of ophthalmopathy came after the first hyperthyroidism diagnosis, from which the blood sample dates. RNA transcripts served as the template for amplifying TCR beta CDR3 regions. HTBI primers drove first-round RT-PCR of the TCR CDR3. TCRdb re-called the multiplex PCR reads with MiXCR, one entry per CDR3 protein. This repertoire shows under 300,000 distinct CDR3 sequences, roughly 15% found once; its top ten account for about 8%.

This chain uses TRBV10-3 with TRBJ2-5; unclear D gene. The TCR comes from a woman aged 25-40 years with Graves' hyperthyroidism that later progressed to Graves' ophthalmopathy. The sample comprised blood. CDR3 amino acids: CAISEDNLKGTQYF. CDR3 in DNA: TGTGCCATCAGTGAGGATAACCTGAAGGGGACCCAGTACTTC.